This T cell receptor (beta chain) was sequenced for a study of T-cell reconstitution after alpha-beta-depleted transplantation in children. Study conclusions and caveats: Newly made T cells mostly supplied T-cell counts and diversity one year after transplant. Elevated TCRbeta diversity at day 60 was traced, in some patients, to surviving recipient T cells and thymic progenitors. Several hundred expanded graft clones reportedly gave rise to the alpha-beta T cells present about two months after transplant.

Regarding this clonotype: Antigen unknown.

This CDR3 contains 15 residues. V lost 5 bases and J lost 10; bases outside the gene matches: 9. CDR1 and CDR2 (germline): KGHDR, SFDVKD. A library of TCRbeta sequences, prepared with unique molecular identifiers, was generated. Via MiXCR, TCRdb re-called the PCR reads, giving one row per CDR3 protein. The data hold 250,000 to 350,000 distinct CDR3 sequences, with approximately 23% observed a single time. The sequenced sample was PBMCs, mostly from graft donor cells, obtained 180 days after TCRalphabeta/CD19-depleted stem cell transplant. The chain employs TRBV24-1 and TRBJ2-1, with 11 bases that match TRBD2. The sequence was obtained from a male patient between 10 and 17 years old who had a stem cell transplant for acute lymphoblastic leukemia, so the T cells may come from the graft donor. The CDR3 DNA follows: TGTGCCACCAGTGTGGGGACTAGCGGTCGGAAAGAGCAGTTCTTC. This translates into CATSVGTSGRKEQFF.